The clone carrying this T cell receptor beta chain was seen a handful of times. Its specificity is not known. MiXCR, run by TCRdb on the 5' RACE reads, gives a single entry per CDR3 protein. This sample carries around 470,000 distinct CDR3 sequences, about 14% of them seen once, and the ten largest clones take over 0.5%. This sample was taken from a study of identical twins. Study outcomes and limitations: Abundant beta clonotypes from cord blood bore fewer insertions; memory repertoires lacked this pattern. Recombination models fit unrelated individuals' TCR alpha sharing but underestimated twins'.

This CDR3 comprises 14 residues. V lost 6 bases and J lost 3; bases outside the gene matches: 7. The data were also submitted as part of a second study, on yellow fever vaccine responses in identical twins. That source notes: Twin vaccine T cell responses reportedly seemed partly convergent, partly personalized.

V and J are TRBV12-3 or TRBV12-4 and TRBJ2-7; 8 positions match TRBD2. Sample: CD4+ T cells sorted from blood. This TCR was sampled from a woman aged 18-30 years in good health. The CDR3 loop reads CASRPSGRGYEQYF. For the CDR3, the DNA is TGTGCCAGCAGACCTAGCGGGCGAGGCTACGAGCAGTACTTC.